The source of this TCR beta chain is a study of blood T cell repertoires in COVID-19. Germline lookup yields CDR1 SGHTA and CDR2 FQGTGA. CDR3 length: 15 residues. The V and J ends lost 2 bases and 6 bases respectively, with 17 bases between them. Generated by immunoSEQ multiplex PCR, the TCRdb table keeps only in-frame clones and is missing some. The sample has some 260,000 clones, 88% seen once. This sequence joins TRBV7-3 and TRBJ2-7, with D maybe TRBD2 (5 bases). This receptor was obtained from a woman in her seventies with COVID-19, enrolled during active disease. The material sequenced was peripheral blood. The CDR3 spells CASSLGPGFEGEQYF. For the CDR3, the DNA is TGTGCCAGCAGCTTAGGCCCCGGCTTCGAGGGCGAGCAGTACTTC.